The 2 T cell receptor beta chains listed next were all sequenced from one sample in a study of T-cell reconstitution after alpha-beta-depleted transplantation in children. Using unique molecular identifiers, the investigators prepared the TCRbeta library. MiXCR, run by TCRdb on the PCR reads, gives a single entry per CDR3 protein. This table holds 450,000 to 600,000 distinct CDR3 sequences, 13% found once. The sequencing here drew on PBMCs, mostly from graft donor cells, taken 360 days after TCRalphabeta/CD19-depleted stem cell transplant. These receptors were obtained from a male patient under 18 who had a stem cell transplant for acute myeloid leukemia, so the T cells may come from the graft donor.

In its sample, this clonotype was seen a few times. The V gene is TRBV11-1, the J gene TRBJ2-2; 8 bases are a match to TRBD1. J was trimmed by 3 bases and V by 5 bases; bases with no gene match: 14. The CDR3 consists of 18 residues. Germline CDR1 SGHAT, CDR2 FQDESV (reference sequence). CDR3 in DNA: TGTGCCAGCAGCGACGGACAGGGATTGAGCTTCGACACCGGGGAGCTGTTTTTT. Protein: CASSDGQGLSFDTGELFF.

This clonotype has only a few counts. The chain employs TRBV9 and TRBJ2-1, with 8 bases identical to TRBD1. V gave up 0 bases and J gave up 5 bases; unmatched junction bases: 13. Germline V lookup: CDR1 SGDLS, CDR2 YYNGEE. This CDR3 comprises 18 residues. The CDR3 region has the DNA TGTGCCAGCAGCGTAGGGGCCCCCGGGACAGGCTCGCACAATGAGCAGTTCTTC. It yields the protein CASSVGAPGTGSHNEQFF.